The 27 T cell receptor beta chains below all came from one sample that was sequenced in a study of CD8 T cell repertoires and HIV-1 epitope variants (TCRdb year 2020). These receptors are not linked to any known antigen. The method behind the library was the immunoSEQ multiplex PCR assay. The table comes from immuneACCESS by way of TCRdb, which keeps in-frame sequences with V and J called. Part of the clones is missing from these tables; in studies checked, under half for an unresolved V gene and the rest for unknown reasons. Across this sample there are around 5,000 clones, with 65% to 80% seen only once. The ten largest clones take up 40% to 45% of the sample. Sequencing used cultured CD8+ T cells derived from PBMCs. The receptors here all came from a male donor with HIV.

This clone was counted only a few times. V and J are TRBV7-8 and TRBJ2-1, with 9 bases lining up with TRBD2. Germline V gene data show CDR1 as SGHVS and CDR2 as FQNEAQ. This CDR3 has 17 residues. V shed 4 bases and J 5 bases; nucleotides not matched to a gene: 12. The CDR3 is CASSSSFWTSVNNEQFF. The CDR3 DNA reads as TGTGCCAGCAGCTCTAGCTTCTGGACTAGCGTAAACAATGAGCAGTTCTTC. The full variable domain, rest sourced from reference TRBV7-8 and TRBJ2-1, is GAGVSQSPRYKVAKRGQDVALRCDPISGHVSLFWYQQALGQGPEFLTYFQNEAQLDKSGLPSDRFFAERPEGSVSTLKIQRTQQEDSAVYLCASSSSFWTSVNNEQFFGPGTRLTVL.

J is TRBJ2-7 and V is TRBV7-9; a weak D match, TRBD2 (7 bases). The ends were cut back, 5 bases at V and 1 base at J, with 21 bases in the middle. Germline V gene sequence: CDR1 SEHNR, CDR2 FQNEAQ (reference sequence). The CDR3 has 17 amino acids. The CDR3, as DNA: TGTGCCAGCAGCCCTGACGTGGGGGCGGGGGTATCCTACGAGCAGTACTTC. It is translated as CASSPDVGAGVSYEQYF.

V and J are TRBV7-9 and TRBJ2-7; the match to TRBD1 covers 10 bases. Germline CDR1 and CDR2: SEHNR and FQNEAQ (reference sequence). The CDR3 length is 16 residues. The V segment lost 3 bases and the J segment 7 bases; nucleotides outside the gene matches: 12. DNA for the CDR3: TGTGCCAGCAGCTTGCGATCCGGGACAGGGGAGGTAGAGCAGTACTTC. It specifies CASSLRSGTGEVEQYF.

There are a few counts of this clone. The rearrangement links TRBV4-1 to TRBJ2-1; D might be TRBD2 (7 bases). Trimming removed 2 bases from V and 8 bases from J, with 16 bases in between. The CDR3 is made up of 15 amino acids. Germline CDR1 reads MGHRA; CDR2 reads YSYEKL. In DNA, the CDR3 is TGCGCCAGCAGCCAACTTATACAGGGAGGGGATGAGCAGTTCTTC. This encodes CASSQLIQGGDEQFF.

V and J are TRBV19 and TRBJ1-1; D remains ambiguous. The CDR3 runs to 14 residues. Germline V lookup: CDR1 LNHDA, CDR2 SQIVND (reference sequence). Trimming took off 0 bases at V and 6 bases at J, with 11 bases between the two ends. The CDR3 region is CASSIDIKGAEAFF. CDR3 bases: TGTGCCAGTAGTATAGATATTAAGGGCGCTGAAGCTTTCTTT.

V usage is TRBV30 and J usage is TRBJ2-4; D is unresolved. This CDR3 has 14 amino acids. The germline gives CDR1 GTSNPN, CDR2 SVGIG (reference sequence). Trimming left V 5 bases short and J 6 bases short, with 17 bases between. The CDR3 protein is CAWGAGPKGNIQYF. As DNA, the CDR3 is TGTGCCTGGGGCGCCGGTCCAAAGGGAAACATTCAGTACTTC.

The rearrangement joins TRBV15 to TRBJ2-1; 8 nucleotides align to TRBD1. The CDR3 is 15 residues long. V was pared by 3 bases and J by 6 bases, with 7 bases of the junction left unmatched. Germline V gene lookup returns CDR1 LNHNV and CDR2 YYDKDF (reference sequence). DNA for the CDR3: TGTGCCACCAGCAGGGACAGGGACCCTGTCAATGAGCAGTTCTTC. Amino acids: CATSRDRDPVNEQFF.

The CDR3 reads CSARGQDSYGYTF. CDR3 DNA sequence: TGCAGCGCTAGGGGACAGGACTCCTATGGCTACACCTTC. The chain carries TRBV29-1 and TRBJ1-2; TRBD1 matches at 8 bases. The junction had 8 bases not matched to a gene; V was cut back by 7 bases and J by 4 bases. There are 13 residues in the CDR3. From germline, CDR1 is SQVTM and CDR2 ANQGSEA.

J is TRBJ1-1 and V is TRBV7-6; 7 bases agree with TRBD1. V gave up 5 bases and J gave up 5 bases; unmatched junction bases: 8. Germline V gene sequence: CDR1 SGHVS, CDR2 FNYEAQ. CDR3 length equals 14 residues. The CDR3 loop reads CASSTQGVTTEAFF. DNA of the CDR3: TGTGCCAGCAGCACCCAGGGGGTAACAACTGAAGCTTTCTTT. The full variable domain, its missing parts supplied by reference TRBV7-6 and TRBJ1-1, is GAGVSQSPRYKVTKRGQDVALRCDPISGHVSLYWYRQALGQGPEFLTYFNYEAQQDKSGLPNDRFSAERPEGSISTLTIQRTEQRDSAMYRCASSTQGVTTEAFFGQGTRLTVV.

The chain employs TRBV25-1 and TRBJ1-2, with D possibly being TRBD1 (6 bases). Germline loops: CDR1 MGHDK, CDR2 SYGVNS. V was pared by 2 bases and J by 5 bases, with 9 bases between. The CDR3 has 13 amino acids. This chain's CDR3 is CASSETGTYGYTF. The CDR3 nucleotides are TGTGCCAGCAGTGAAACAGGGACTTATGGCTACACCTTC.

This rearrangement joins TRBV5-6 to TRBJ2-1; D perhaps matches TRBD1 (5 bases). This CDR3 region has 14 residues. V was pared by 1 base and J by 4 bases, with 9 bases between. Per germline, CDR1 SGHDT and CDR2 YYEEEE. Written as DNA, the CDR3 is TGTGCCAGCAGCTTGTGGCAGGGATACAATGAGCAGTTCTTC. The encoded protein is CASSLWQGYNEQFF. Looking up the rest from reference TRBV5-6 and TRBJ2-1 gives the full variable domain: DAGVTQSPTHLIKTRGQQVTLRCSPKSGHDTVSWYQQALGQGPQFIFQYYEEEERQRGNFPDRFSGHQFPNYSSELNVNALLLGDSALYLCASSLWQGYNEQFFGPGTRLTVL.

In its sample, this clone was seen once. This chain links TRBV28 with TRBJ1-2, with 7 bases identical to TRBD1. Germline loops: CDR1 MDHEN, CDR2 SYDVKM. V lost 5 bases and J lost 4; bases outside the gene matches: 7. The CDR3 spans 14 residues. The CDR3 sequence: CASSPRDRVYGYTF. The CDR3 coding sequence is TGTGCCAGCAGTCCCCGGGACAGAGTCTATGGCTACACCTTC.

This clone was counted between two and nine times. V gene TRBV9 combines with J gene TRBJ2-2, with TRBD1 matching over 8 bases. This CDR3 is 14 amino acids long. Trimming removed 2 bases from V and 6 bases from J; junction bases left unmatched: 3. Germline CDR1 and CDR2: SGDLS and YYNGEE. The CDR3 DNA is TGTGCCAGCAGCGTGGGACAGGTCTCCGGGGAGCTGTTTTTT. Its translation: CASSVGQVSGELFF.

The chain uses TRBV5-1 and TRBJ2-5; no clear D gene. The DNA end is a closer match to TRBJ2-7, so the J assignment may be wrong. The CDR3 is 13 amino acids. Germline CDR1 is SGHRS and CDR2 is YFSETQ. This chain's CDR3 is CASSFFGSDEQYF. The CDR3 DNA follows: TGCGCCAGCAGCTTCTTTGGGTCCGACGAGCAGTACTTC.

This clone was observed once. The gene calls are TRBV4-3 and TRBJ1-4; perhaps TRBD1 as D (6 bases). Germline CDR1 LGHNA, CDR2 YSLEER. CDR3 length: 15 amino acids. Trimming took off 0 bases at V and 8 bases at J, with 13 bases between the two ends. The CDR3 DNA sequence: TGCGCCAGCAGCCAAGAATGGGGGCTCGGAGAAAAACTGTTTTTT. Protein: CASSQEWGLGEKLFF.

This clone was observed a few times. V gene TRBV10-2 combines with J gene TRBJ2-7; no firm D call. Germline assignment: CDR1 WSHSY and CDR2 SAAADI. Trimming took off 8 bases at V and 5 bases at J, with 19 bases between the two ends. The CDR3 is 14 residues long. The CDR3 DNA is TGCGCCAGCGCCCCAGGCAGCCTTTGGGACGAGCAGTACTTC. Residues: CASAPGSLWDEQYF.

The chain has TRBV28 and TRBJ2-2; 7 nucleotides agree with TRBD1. With 5 bases clipped from V and 6 bases from J, the junction kept 6 bases outside the gene matches. The CDR3 runs to 14 residues. From germline, CDR1 is MDHEN and CDR2 SYDVKM. Here the CDR3 DNA reads TGTGCCAGCAGTAAAGTGACAGGGTCCGGGGAGCTGTTTTTT. The encoded protein is CASSKVTGSGELFF.

The chain links TRBV19 to TRBJ2-1; 7 bases line up with TRBD2. The length of the CDR3 is 13 residues. CDR1 is LNHDA, CDR2 SQIVND, per germline (reference sequence). V shed 3 bases, J shed 5 bases, and the junction held 1 base outside the gene matches. CDR3 amino acids: CASSMGLNNEQFF. In DNA form, the CDR3 reads TGTGCCAGTAGTATGGGACTAAACAATGAGCAGTTCTTC.

CDR3 coding DNA: TGTGCCAGCAGCGTCCTCGGCAGACGACAAAGTCGGGCCAACGTCCTGACTTTC. Residues: CASSVLGRRQSRANVLTF. This chain links TRBV7-2 with TRBJ2-6; D is uncertain. The CDR3 extends over 18 amino acids. Germline V gene sequence: CDR1 SGHTA, CDR2 FQGNSA. Trimming shortened V by 5 bases and J by 5 bases, and 22 bases separated the two germline ends.

The chain employs TRBV7-3 and TRBJ2-2; 9 bases align to TRBD2. Germline CDR1 is SGHTA and CDR2 is FQGTGA. V shed 2 bases, J shed 2 bases, and the junction held 9 bases outside the gene matches. This CDR3 has 18 residues. The CDR3, as DNA: TGTGCCAGCAGCTTACAGATAGCGGGGGCCCCTAACACCGGGGAGCTGTTTTTT. Translation gives CASSLQIAGAPNTGELFF.

The V gene is TRBV2, the J gene TRBJ2-7; 10 nucleotides align to TRBD2. Per the germline V gene, CDR1 is SNHLY and CDR2 is FYNNEI. Trimming at V came to 5 bases and at J to 6 bases, leaving 4 bases not matched to a gene. The CDR3 spans 13 residues. The CDR3: CASSLAGVPEQYF. DNA for the CDR3: TGTGCCAGCAGTCTAGCGGGAGTCCCCGAGCAGTACTTC.

This chain connects TRBV11-2 to TRBJ2-1; TRBD2 matches at 12 bases. The trim removed 3 bases at V and 12 bases at J, leaving 6 bases unmatched. The CDR3 spans 14 residues. Germline V lookup: CDR1 SGHAT, CDR2 FQNNGV. The CDR3 protein is CASSLGLAGPGQFF. The DNA for the CDR3 is TGTGCCAGCAGCTTGGGACTAGCGGGCCCCGGGCAGTTCTTC.

This clone was observed a handful of times. The chain combines TRBV19 with TRBJ2-1; the match to TRBD2 covers 8 bases. This CDR3 spans 15 amino acids. The V and J ends lost 1 base and 8 bases, in that order; junction bases with no gene match: 7. The germline V gene encodes CDR1 LNHDA and CDR2 SQIVND (reference sequence). The CDR3 protein is CASSIGGSGNDEQFF. The CDR3 DNA is TGTGCCAGTAGTATAGGGGGTAGCGGGAACGATGAGCAGTTCTTC.

The CDR3 sequence is CASSQVHGLEDGYTF. The CDR3 coding sequence is TGCGCCAGCAGCCAAGTCCACGGCCTGGAGGATGGCTACACCTTC. This rearrangement joins TRBV4-1 to TRBJ1-2; D remains ambiguous. CDR1 is MGHRA, CDR2 YSYEKL, per germline. This CDR3 contains 15 residues. The V end was cut by 1 base, the J end by 6 bases, with 15 bases between.

Of note for this clone: A read error may account for a junction end that differs from germline. This chain links TRBV6-1 with TRBJ2-6; perhaps D is TRBD1 or TRBD2 (5 bases each). CDR1 and CDR2 from the germline V gene are MNHNS and SASEGT. The CDR3 runs to 17 residues. The CDR3: CAISESLGVSGANVLTF. In DNA, the CDR3 is TGTGCCATCAGTGAGTCTCTGGGGGTATCTGGGGCCAACGTCCTGACTTTC.

The chain is built from TRBV9 and TRBJ2-5; 7 bases match TRBD2. The CDR3 contains 15 residues. CDR1 is SGDLS and CDR2 is YYNGEE in the germline V gene. The junction had 11 bases not matched to a gene; V was cut back by 3 bases and J by 6 bases. The CDR3 DNA is TGTGCCAGCAGCGGCCGGGACTATGAGCGGCAGACCCAGTACTTC. Translation gives CASSGRDYERQTQYF.

The chain couples TRBV27 to TRBJ1-1; TRBD1 might be the D (5 bases). Trimming removed 3 bases at V and 1 base at J, with 9 bases between. Germline V gives CDR1 MNHEY, CDR2 SMNVEV (reference sequence). The CDR3 runs 14 residues. CDR3 loop: CASSFPGTNTEAFF. DNA for the CDR3: TGTGCCAGCAGTTTCCCGGGGACGAACACTGAAGCTTTCTTT.